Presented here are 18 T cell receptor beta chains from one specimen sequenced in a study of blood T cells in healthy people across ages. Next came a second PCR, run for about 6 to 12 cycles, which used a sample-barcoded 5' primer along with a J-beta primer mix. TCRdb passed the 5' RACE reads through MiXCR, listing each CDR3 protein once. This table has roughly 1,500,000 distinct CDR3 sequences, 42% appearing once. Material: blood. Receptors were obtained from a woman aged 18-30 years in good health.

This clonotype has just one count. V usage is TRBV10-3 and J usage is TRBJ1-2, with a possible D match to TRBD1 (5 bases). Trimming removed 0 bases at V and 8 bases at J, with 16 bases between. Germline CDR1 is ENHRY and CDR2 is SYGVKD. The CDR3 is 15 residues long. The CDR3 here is CAISESNRTRGGYTF. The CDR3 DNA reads TGTGCCATCAGTGAGTCGAACCGGACGAGGGGAGGCTACACCTTC.

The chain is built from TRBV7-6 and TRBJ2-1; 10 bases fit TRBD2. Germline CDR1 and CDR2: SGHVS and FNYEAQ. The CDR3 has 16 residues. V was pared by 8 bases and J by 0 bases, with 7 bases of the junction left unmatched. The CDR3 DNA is TGTGCCAGCCGAGCGGGGGGGACATACTCCTACAATGAGCAGTTCTTC. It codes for CASRAGGTYSYNEQFF.

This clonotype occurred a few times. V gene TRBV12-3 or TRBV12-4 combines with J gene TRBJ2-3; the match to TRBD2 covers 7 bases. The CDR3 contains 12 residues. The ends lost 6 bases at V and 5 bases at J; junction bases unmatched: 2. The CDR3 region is CASSTSVDTQYF. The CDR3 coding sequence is TGTGCCAGCAGCACTAGCGTAGATACGCAGTATTTT.

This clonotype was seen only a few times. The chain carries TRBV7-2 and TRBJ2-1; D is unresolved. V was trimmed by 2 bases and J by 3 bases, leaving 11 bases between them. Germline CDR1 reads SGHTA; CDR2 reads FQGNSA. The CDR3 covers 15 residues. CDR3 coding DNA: TGTGCCAGCAGCTTAAGAGCGCTTGGCTACAATGAGCAGTTCTTC. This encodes CASSLRALGYNEQFF.

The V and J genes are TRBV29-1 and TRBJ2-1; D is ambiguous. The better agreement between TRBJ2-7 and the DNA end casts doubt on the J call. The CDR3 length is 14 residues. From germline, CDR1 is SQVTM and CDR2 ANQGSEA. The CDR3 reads CSVAELGSYNEQYF. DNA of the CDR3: TGCAGCGTTGCCGAATTGGGGTCCTACAATGAGCAGTACTTC.

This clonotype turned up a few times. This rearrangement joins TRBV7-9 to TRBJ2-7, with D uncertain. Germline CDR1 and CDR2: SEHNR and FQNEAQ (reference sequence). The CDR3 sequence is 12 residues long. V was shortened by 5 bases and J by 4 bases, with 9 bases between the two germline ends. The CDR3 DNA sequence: TGTGCCAGCAGCGCCTCGGGTTACGAGCAGTACTTC. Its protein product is CASSASGYEQYF.

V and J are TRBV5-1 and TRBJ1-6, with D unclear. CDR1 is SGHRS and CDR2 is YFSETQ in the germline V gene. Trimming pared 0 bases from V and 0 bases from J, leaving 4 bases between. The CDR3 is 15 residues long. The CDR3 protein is CASSLDYSYNSPLHF. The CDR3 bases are TGCGCCAGCAGCTTGGACTACTCCTATAATTCACCCCTCCACTTT. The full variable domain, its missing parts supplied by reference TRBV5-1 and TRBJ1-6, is KAGVTQTPRYLIKTRGQQVTLSCSPISGHRSVSWYQQTPGQGLQFLFEYFSETQRNKGNFPGRFSGRQFSNSRSEMNVSTLELGDSALYLCASSLDYSYNSPLHFGNGTRLTVT.

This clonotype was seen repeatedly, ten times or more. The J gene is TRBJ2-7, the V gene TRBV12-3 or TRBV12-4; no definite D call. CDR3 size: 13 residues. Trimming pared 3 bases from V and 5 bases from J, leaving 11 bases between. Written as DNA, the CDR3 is TGTGCCAGCAGTTTCCCCCCTTACAACGAGCAGTACTTC. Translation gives CASSFPPYNEQYF.

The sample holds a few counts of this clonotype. CDR3 DNA sequence: TGTGCCACCAGCAGAGACCCGAGGTTTGAGAGCAATCAGCCCCAGCATTTT. Protein sequence: CATSRDPRFESNQPQHF. This chain joins TRBV15 and TRBJ1-5; the D is unclear. Germline V lookup: CDR1 LNHNV, CDR2 YYDKDF (reference sequence). The CDR3 runs to 17 residues. V was shortened by 0 bases and J by 1 base, with 13 bases between the two germline ends.

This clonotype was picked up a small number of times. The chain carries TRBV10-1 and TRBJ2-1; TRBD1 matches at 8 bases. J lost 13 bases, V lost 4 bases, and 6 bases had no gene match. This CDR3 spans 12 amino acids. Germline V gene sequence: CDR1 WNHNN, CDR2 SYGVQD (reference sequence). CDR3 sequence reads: CASSVGQGNQFF. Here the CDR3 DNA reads TGCGCCAGCAGTGTCGGACAGGGTAACCAGTTCTTC.

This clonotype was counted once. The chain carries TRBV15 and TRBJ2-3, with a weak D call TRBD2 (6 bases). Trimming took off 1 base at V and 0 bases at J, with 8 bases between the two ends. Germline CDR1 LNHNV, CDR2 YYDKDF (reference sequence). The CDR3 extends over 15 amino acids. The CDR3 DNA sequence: TGTGCCACCAGCAGAGCTGGGGGGAGCACAGATACGCAGTATTTT. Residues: CATSRAGGSTDTQYF.

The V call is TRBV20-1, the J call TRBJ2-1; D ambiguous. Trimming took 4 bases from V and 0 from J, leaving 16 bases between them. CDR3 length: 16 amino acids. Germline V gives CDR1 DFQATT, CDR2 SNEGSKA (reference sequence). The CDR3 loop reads CSAKPRLRSSYNEQFF. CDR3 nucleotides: TGCAGTGCTAAACCGCGGTTGCGAAGCTCCTACAATGAGCAGTTCTTC.

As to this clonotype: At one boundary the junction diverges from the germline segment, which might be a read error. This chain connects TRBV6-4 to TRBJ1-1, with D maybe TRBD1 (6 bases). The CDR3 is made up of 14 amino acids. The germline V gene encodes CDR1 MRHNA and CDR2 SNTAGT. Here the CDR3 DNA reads TGTACCAGCAGTGAGGGGGGACAGAACACTGAAGCTTTCTTT. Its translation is CTSSEGGQNTEAFF.

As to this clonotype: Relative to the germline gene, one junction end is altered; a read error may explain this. In DNA, the CDR3 is TGCGCCAGCAGCCAAGGACTCTCCGGGACAGATCCGCAGTATTTT. Translating gives CASSQGLSGTDPQYF. The V call is TRBV4-1, the J call TRBJ2-3, with 7 positions matching TRBD1. Germline CDR1 and CDR2: MGHRA and YSYEKL. CDR3 length: 15 amino acids.

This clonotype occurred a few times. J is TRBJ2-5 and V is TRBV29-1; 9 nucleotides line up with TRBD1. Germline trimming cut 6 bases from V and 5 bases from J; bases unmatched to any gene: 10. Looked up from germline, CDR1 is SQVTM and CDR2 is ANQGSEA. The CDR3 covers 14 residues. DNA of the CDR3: TGCAGCGTCGCCCCGGGACAGGGCTTCGAGACCCAGTACTTC. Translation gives CSVAPGQGFETQYF.

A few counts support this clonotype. In nucleotides, the CDR3 is TGCAGTGCTAGTGCCAGAATCTACAATGAGCAGTTCTTC. Amino acid sequence: CSASARIYNEQFF. This sequence joins TRBV20-1 and TRBJ2-1, with D unclear. CDR1 is DFQATT, CDR2 SNEGSKA, per germline (reference sequence). The CDR3 has 13 amino acids. V dropped 3 bases and J dropped 3 bases, with 9 bases sitting between them.

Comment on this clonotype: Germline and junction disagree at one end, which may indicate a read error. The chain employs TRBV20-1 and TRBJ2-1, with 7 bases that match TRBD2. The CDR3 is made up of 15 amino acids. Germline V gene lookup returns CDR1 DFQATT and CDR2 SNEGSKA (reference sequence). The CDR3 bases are TGCAGTGCTCCACTGGGCGGGAGCTCCTACAATGGGCAGTTCTTC. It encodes CSAPLGGSSYNGQFF.

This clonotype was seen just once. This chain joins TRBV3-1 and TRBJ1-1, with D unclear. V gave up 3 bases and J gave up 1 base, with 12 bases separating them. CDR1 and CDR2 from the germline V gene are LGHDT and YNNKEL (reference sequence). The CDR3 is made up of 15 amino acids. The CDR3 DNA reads TGTGCCAGCAGCCAGGCATATACAGCGAACACTGAAGCTTTCTTT. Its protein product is CASSQAYTANTEAFF.